These 19 T cell receptor beta chains came from one sample sequenced in a study of T cell responses to AZD1222 COVID-19 vaccine (TCRdb year 2021). The sample's time point label, decoded: about 28 days (+/-7) after the second vaccine dose. Reading the label with the study, this specimen's treatment or condition is: meningococcal conjugate vaccine given as trial control. The library was obtained by the immunoSEQ multiplex PCR assay. TCRdb holds this immuneACCESS table with in-frame rearrangements only. Some clones are missing; in checked studies, unresolved V genes explain under half, and the rest has no known cause. In this sample the table shows about 39,000 clones, 88% of which occur a single time. Under 30% of the sample belongs to the ten largest clones. Sample: peripheral blood, taken 28 days after the second dose of the MenACWY control vaccine. These receptors came from an adult who received the MenACWY meningococcal vaccine as a control.

The chain carries TRBV27 and TRBJ2-6, with unresolved D. V lost 2 bases and J 4 bases, leaving 15 bases between the germline ends. The CDR3 totals 17 residues. The germline V gene encodes CDR1 MNHEY and CDR2 SMNVEV (reference sequence). DNA for the CDR3: TGTGCCAGCAGTTTACTGACGCTGGGGTCGGGGGCCAACGTCCTGACTTTC. It codes for CASSLLTLGSGANVLTF.

The chain uses TRBV10-3 and TRBJ1-6, with D maybe TRBD1 (5 bases). V lost 3 bases, J lost 10 bases, and 13 bases lay in between. The CDR3 is 14 residues long. Germline lookup yields CDR1 ENHRY and CDR2 SYGVKD. The CDR3 here is CAISEGTRPSPLHF. The CDR3 DNA reads TGTGCCATCAGTGAAGGGACCCGTCCCTCACCCCTCCACTTT.

Written as DNA, the CDR3 is TGTGCCAGCAGTTTGGGACAGGGGAATAGAGGCTACACCTTC. This encodes CASSLGQGNRGYTF. The chain uses TRBV27 and TRBJ1-2, with 10 bases fitting TRBD1. The V gene's germline CDR1 is MNHEY and CDR2 SMNVEV (reference sequence). This CDR3 contains 14 residues. With V trimmed by 3 bases and J by 8 bases, 6 bases remained unmatched.

The V call is TRBV7-9, the J call TRBJ1-1; the D gene is possibly TRBD1 (5 bases). The CDR3 contains 18 residues. V lost 2 bases, J lost 1 base, and 20 bases lay in between. CDR1 is SEHNR and CDR2 is FQNEAQ in the germline V gene (reference sequence). The CDR3 loop is CASSLRGRGITPNTEAFF. The DNA for the CDR3 is TGTGCCAGCAGCTTAAGGGGAAGGGGCATTACACCGAACACTGAAGCTTTCTTT.

V usage is TRBV5-1 and J usage is TRBJ2-1; D is possibly TRBD1 (6 bases). Trimming stripped 4 bases from V and 4 bases from J, with 12 bases between. The CDR3 is 14 residues long. Germline V gene sequence: CDR1 SGHRS, CDR2 YFSETQ. CDR3 bases: TGCGCCAGCAGCCAAGGACAGTTATACAATGAGCAGTTCTTC. It codes for CASSQGQLYNEQFF.

This sequence joins TRBV29-1 and TRBJ1-4; D remains ambiguous. Trimming shortened V by 7 bases and J by 7 bases, and 13 bases separated the two germline ends. Looked up from germline, CDR1 is SQVTM and CDR2 is ANQGSEA. This CDR3 has 12 amino acids. CDR3 sequence: CSARSTGEKLFF. The CDR3 bases are TGCAGCGCCCGCTCGACTGGTGAAAAACTGTTTTTT.

The chain joins TRBV6-5 to TRBJ2-7, with TRBD1 identical over 8 bases. Germline assignment: CDR1 MNHEY and CDR2 SVGAGI. This CDR3 has 14 amino acids. J gave up 7 bases and V 5 bases, and 10 bases lay outside the gene matches. CDR3 DNA: TGTGCCAGCAGTACGCCGCAAACAGGGGGGGAGCAGTACTTC. Translated, it gives CASSTPQTGGEQYF.

This clone turned up a few times. The J gene is TRBJ2-7, the V gene TRBV11-2, with 9 nucleotides matching TRBD1. Germline lookup yields CDR1 SGHAT and CDR2 FQNNGV. V shed 1 base, J shed 3 bases, and the junction held 7 bases outside the gene matches. The CDR3 spans 16 residues. In DNA form, the CDR3 reads TGTGCCAGCAGCTTAGTTGGGACAGGGAGGAGCTACGAGCAGTACTTC. It specifies CASSLVGTGRSYEQYF.

V is TRBV7-9 and J is TRBJ2-1; D gene unclear. The CDR3 loop spans 14 amino acids. The germline V gene encodes CDR1 SEHNR and CDR2 FQNEAQ (reference sequence). Trimming removed 5 bases from V and 4 bases from J, with 12 bases in between. This CDR3 is CASSRTLPYNEQFF. DNA of the CDR3: TGTGCCAGCAGCCGGACCCTACCATACAATGAGCAGTTCTTC.

The chain combines TRBV7-9 with TRBJ1-2, with D hard to call. V was pared by 5 bases and J by 0 bases, with 13 bases between. The CDR3 is 15 residues long. Per germline, CDR1 SEHNR and CDR2 FQNEAQ (reference sequence). The CDR3, as DNA: TGTGCCAGCAGCCCACGGGTAACAGCTAACTATGGCTACACCTTC. Residues: CASSPRVTANYGYTF.

The chain is built from TRBV4-1 and TRBJ1-6, with D possibly TRBD1 on 6 matching bases. V dropped 4 bases and J dropped 5 bases, with 15 bases sitting between them. Per the germline V gene, CDR1 is MGHRA and CDR2 is YSYEKL. The CDR3 sequence is 16 residues long. The CDR3 coding sequence is TGCGCCAGCAGCCTAACGGACGGGACAAATAATTCACCCCTCCACTTT. Protein: CASSLTDGTNNSPLHF.

The V call is TRBV2, the J call TRBJ2-1; D uncertain. This CDR3 spans 12 amino acids. V was cut by 3 bases and J by 3 bases, with 3 bases left in between. CDR1 and CDR2 from the germline V gene are SNHLY and FYNNEI. Here the CDR3 DNA reads TGTGCCAGCAGTGAGAGCTACAATGAGCAGTTCTTC. It specifies CASSESYNEQFF.

The chain joins TRBV7-2 to TRBJ2-7, with D tentatively TRBD2 (5 bases). V gave up 5 bases and J gave up 4 bases, with 15 bases separating them. The CDR3 sequence is 14 residues long. Germline V gene lookup returns CDR1 SGHTA and CDR2 FQGNSA. This chain's CDR3 is CASSPGWRGYEQYF. The DNA of the CDR3 is TGTGCCAGCAGCCCTGGGTGGCGCGGGTACGAGCAGTACTTC.

This chain links TRBV5-5 with TRBJ2-5, with D uncertain. V gave up 4 bases and J gave up 5 bases, with 18 bases separating them. CDR3 length equals 15 residues. Germline lookup yields CDR1 SGHKS and CDR2 YYEKEE (reference sequence). The CDR3 spells CASSLGYSMMETQYF. In DNA, the CDR3 is TGTGCCAGCAGCCTTGGGTACAGCATGATGGAGACCCAGTACTTC. The variable domain in full, with the rest retrieved from reference TRBV5-5 and TRBJ2-5, is DAGVTQSPTHLIKTRGQQVTLRCSPISGHKSVSWYQQVLGQGPQFIFQYYEKEERGRGNFPDRFSARQFPNYSSELNVNALLLGDSALYLCASSLGYSMMETQYFGPGTRLLVL.

The chain couples TRBV27 to TRBJ2-1; TRBD1 aligns across 12 bases. The CDR3 consists of 15 residues. CDR1 and CDR2 from the germline V gene are MNHEY and SMNVEV (reference sequence). The J segment lost 7 bases and the V segment lost 5 bases, leaving 6 bases of the junction unmatched. The CDR3 coding sequence is TGTGCCAGCAGTGCGGGACAGGGGGCAGTTAATGAGCAGTTCTTC. Its protein is CASSAGQGAVNEQFF.

This chain joins TRBV5-8 and TRBJ1-5, with TRBD1 identical over 9 bases. Losses at the gene ends were 0 bases for V and 7 bases for J; bases not matched to a gene: 5. Germline V gives CDR1 SGHTS, CDR2 YDEGEE. The length of the CDR3 is 15 residues. CDR3 nucleotide sequence: TGTGCCAGCAGCTTGGGACAGGGGGTCGTGCAGCCCCAGCATTTT. This codes for CASSLGQGVVQPQHF.

The chain is built from TRBV4-2 and TRBJ2-2; no firm D call. The CDR3 totals 11 residues. V shed 6 bases and J shed 6 bases, with 5 bases lying between them. In germline, CDR1 is LGHNA, CDR2 YNFKEQ. As DNA, the CDR3 is TGTGCCAGCAGGGGTCCCGGGGAGCTGTTTTTT. It yields the protein CASRGPGELFF.

This chain links TRBV5-6 with TRBJ1-3, with D perhaps TRBD1 (5 bases). Germline CDR1 and CDR2: SGHDT and YYEEEE. Trimming took off 4 bases at V and 4 bases at J, with 12 bases between the two ends. The CDR3 length is 14 residues. CDR3 protein: CASSRGQSGNTIYF. The DNA for the CDR3 is TGTGCCAGCAGCAGAGGACAATCCGGAAACACCATATATTTT.

The count of this clone is one. The V gene is TRBV5-6, the J gene TRBJ1-2; D uncertain. Germline assignment: CDR1 SGHDT and CDR2 YYEEEE. V gave up 0 bases and J gave up 8 bases, with 11 bases separating them. This CDR3 spans 13 amino acids. The CDR3 loop is CASSLVDSWGYTF. CDR3 sequence (DNA): TGTGCCAGCAGCTTGGTGGATTCGTGGGGCTACACCTTC.